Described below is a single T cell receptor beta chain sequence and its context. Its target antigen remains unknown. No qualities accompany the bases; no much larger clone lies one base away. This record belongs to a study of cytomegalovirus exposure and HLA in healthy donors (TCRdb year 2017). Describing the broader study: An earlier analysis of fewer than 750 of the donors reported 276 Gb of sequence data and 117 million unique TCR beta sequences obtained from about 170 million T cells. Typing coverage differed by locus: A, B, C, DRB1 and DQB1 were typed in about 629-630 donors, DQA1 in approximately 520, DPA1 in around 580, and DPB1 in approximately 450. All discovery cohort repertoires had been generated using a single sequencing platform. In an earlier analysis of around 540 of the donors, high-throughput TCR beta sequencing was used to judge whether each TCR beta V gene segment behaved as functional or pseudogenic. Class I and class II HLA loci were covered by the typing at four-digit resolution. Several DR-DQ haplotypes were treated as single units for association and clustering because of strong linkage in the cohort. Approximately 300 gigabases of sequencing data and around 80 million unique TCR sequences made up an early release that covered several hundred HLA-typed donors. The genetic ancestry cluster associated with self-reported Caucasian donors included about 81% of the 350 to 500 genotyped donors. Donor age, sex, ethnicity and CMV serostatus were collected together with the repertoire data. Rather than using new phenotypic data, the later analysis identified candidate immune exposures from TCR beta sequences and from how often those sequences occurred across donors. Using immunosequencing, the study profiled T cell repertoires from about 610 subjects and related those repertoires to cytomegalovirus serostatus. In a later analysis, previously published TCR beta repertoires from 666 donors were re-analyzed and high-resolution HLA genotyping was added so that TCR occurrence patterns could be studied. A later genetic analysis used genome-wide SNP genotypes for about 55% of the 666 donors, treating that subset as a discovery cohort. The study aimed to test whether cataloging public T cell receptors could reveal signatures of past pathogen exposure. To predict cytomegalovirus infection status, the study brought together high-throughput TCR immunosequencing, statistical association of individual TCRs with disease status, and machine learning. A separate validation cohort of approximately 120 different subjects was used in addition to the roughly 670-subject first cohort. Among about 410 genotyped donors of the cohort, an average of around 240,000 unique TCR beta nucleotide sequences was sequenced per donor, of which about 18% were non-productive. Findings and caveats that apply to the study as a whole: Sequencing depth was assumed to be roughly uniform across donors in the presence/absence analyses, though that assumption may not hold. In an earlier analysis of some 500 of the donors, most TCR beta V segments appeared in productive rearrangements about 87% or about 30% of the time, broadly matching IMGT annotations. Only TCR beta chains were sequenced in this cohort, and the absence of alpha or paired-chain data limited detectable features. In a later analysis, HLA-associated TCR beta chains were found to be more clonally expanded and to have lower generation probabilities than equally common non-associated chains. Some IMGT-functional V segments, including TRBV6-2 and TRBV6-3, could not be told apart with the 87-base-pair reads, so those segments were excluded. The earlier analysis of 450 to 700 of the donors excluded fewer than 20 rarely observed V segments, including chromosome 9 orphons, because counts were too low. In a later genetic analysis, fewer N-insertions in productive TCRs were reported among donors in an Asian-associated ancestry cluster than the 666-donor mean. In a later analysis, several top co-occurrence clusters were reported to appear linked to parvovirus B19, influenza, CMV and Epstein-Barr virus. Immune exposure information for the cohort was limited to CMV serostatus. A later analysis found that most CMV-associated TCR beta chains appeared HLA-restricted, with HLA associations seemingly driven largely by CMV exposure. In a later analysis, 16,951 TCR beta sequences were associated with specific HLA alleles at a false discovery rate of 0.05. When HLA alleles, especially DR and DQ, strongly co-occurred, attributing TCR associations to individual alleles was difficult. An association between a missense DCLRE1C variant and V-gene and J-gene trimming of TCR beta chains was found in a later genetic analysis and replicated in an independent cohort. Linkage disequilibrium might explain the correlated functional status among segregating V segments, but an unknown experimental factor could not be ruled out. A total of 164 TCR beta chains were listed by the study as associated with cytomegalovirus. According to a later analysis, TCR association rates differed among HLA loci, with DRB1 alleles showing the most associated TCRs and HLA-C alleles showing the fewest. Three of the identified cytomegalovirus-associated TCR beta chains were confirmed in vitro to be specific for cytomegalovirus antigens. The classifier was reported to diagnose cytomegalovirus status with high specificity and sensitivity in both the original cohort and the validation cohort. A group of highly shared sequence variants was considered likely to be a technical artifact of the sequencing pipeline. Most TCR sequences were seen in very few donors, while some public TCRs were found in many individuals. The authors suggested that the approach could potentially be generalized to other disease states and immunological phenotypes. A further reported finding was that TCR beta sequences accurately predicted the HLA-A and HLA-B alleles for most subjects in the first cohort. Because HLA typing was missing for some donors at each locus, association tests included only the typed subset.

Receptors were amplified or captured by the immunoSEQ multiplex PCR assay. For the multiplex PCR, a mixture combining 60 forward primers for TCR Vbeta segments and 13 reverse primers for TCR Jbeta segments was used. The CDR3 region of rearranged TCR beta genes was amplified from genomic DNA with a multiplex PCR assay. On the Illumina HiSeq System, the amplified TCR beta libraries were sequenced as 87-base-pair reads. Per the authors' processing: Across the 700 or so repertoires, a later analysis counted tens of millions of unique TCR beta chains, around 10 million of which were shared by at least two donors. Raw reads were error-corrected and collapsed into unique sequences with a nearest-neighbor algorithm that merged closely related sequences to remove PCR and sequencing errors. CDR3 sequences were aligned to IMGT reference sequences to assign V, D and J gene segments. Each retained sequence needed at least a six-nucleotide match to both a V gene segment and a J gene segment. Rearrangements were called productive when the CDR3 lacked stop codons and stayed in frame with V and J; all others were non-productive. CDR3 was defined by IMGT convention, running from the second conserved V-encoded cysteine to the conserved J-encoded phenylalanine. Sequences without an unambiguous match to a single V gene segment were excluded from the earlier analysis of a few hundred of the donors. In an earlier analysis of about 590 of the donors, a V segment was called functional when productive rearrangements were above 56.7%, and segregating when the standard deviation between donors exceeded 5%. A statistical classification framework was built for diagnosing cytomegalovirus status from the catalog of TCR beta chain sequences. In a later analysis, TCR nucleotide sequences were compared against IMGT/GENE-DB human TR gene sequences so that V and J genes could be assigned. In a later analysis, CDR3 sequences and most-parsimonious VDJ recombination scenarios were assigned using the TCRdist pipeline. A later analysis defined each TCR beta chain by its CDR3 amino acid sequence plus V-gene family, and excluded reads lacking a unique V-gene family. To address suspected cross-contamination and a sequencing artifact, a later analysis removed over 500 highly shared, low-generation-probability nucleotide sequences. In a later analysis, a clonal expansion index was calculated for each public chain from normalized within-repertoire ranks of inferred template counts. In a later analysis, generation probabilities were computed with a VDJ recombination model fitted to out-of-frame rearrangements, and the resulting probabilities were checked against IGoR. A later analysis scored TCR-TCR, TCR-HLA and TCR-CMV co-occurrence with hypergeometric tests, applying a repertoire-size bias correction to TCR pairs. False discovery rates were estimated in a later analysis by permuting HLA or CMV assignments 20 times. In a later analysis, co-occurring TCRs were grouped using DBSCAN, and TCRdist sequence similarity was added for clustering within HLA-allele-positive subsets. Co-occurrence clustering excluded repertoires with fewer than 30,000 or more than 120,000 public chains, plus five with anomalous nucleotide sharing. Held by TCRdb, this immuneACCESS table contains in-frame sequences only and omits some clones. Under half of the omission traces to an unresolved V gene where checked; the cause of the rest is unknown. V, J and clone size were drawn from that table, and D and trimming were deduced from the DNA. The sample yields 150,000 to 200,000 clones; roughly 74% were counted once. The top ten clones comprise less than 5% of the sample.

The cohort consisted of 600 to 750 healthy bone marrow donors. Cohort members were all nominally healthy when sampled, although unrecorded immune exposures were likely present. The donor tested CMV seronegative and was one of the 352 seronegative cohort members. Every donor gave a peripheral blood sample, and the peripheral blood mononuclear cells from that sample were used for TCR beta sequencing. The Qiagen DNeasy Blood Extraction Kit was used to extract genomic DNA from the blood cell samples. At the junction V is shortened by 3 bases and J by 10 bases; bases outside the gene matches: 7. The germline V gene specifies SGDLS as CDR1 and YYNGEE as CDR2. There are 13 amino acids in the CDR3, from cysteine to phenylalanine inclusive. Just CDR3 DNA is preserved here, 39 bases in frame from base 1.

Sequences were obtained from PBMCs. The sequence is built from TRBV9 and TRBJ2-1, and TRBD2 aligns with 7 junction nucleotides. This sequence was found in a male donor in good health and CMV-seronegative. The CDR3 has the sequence CASSAPLGGEQFF. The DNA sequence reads TGTGCCAGCAGCGCTCCTTTGGGAGGGGAGCAGTTCTTC. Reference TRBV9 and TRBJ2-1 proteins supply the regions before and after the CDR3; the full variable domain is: DSGVTQTPKHLITATGQRVTLRCSPRSGDLSVYWYQQSLDQGLQFLIQYYNGEERAKGNILERFSAQQFPDLHSELNLSSLELGDSALYFCASSAPLGGEQFFGPGTRLTVL.